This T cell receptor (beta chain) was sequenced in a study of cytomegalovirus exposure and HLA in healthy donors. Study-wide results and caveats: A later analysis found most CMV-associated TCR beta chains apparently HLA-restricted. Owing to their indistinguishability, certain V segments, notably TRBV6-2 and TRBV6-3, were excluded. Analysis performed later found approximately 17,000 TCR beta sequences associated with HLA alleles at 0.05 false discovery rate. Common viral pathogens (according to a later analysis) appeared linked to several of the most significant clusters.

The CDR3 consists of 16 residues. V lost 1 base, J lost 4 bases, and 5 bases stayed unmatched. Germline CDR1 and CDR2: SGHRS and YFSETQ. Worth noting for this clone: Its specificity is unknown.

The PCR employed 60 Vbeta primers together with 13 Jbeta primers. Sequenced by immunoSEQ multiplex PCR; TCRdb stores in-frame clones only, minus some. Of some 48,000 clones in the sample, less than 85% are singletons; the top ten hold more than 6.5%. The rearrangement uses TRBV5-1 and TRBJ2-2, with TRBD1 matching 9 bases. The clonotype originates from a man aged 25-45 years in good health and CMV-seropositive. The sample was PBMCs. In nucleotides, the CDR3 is TGCGCCAGCAGCTTGATCGGGACAGGGAGCACCGGGGAGCTGTTTTTT. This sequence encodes CASSLIGTGSTGELFF.